This entry is about one TCR beta chain. Its antigen is undetermined. The V end was cut by 2 bases, the J end by 2 bases, with 6 bases between. Germline CDR1 is SGDLS and CDR2 is YYNGEE. This CDR3 contains 13 residues. The data originate from a study of cytomegalovirus exposure and HLA in healthy donors. Findings of the study overall: Researchers catalogued roughly 150 TCR beta chains as cytomegalovirus-associated. In vitro testing confirmed a few CMV-associated chains as specific for CMV antigens. In an earlier analysis, about 90% or about 30%: the productive usage of most TCR beta V segments.

Both 60 Vbeta primers and 13 Jbeta primers went into the PCR. TCRdb's copy holds only in-frame clones and misses some; the assay was immunoSEQ multiplex PCR. This listing includes about 200,000 clones. The sample comprised PBMCs. The genes are TRBV9 and TRBJ2-3; D remains ambiguous. This TCR was recovered from a girl aged 2 to 10 in good health and CMV-seropositive. The CDR3 region is CASSVSPTDTQYF. The CDR3 bases are TGTGCCAGCAGCGTCTCCCCCACAGATACGCAGTATTTT.